A selection of T cell receptor beta chains follows, all from one sample in a study of a mutant IDH1 vaccine in newly diagnosed glioma. For these receptors, no antigen is known. Sequencing was performed with immunoSEQ multiplex PCR; in TCRdb, only in-frame clones are kept and a portion is missing. The data show about 67,000 clones, 84% seen once. Sequenced here: PBMCs, sampled from a glioma patient whose treatment included an IDH1 peptide vaccine. The receptors here all came from a man between 18 and 35 years old with glioma. Both conserved end residues are part of each CDR3.

v_call: TRBV7-3
cdr3_aa: CASSRTSGTEAFF

v_call: TRBV9
cdr3_aa: CASSGLSHEQFF

v_call: TRBV7-2
cdr3_aa: CASSIAGARAGDLFF

v_call: TRBV7-9
cdr3_aa: CASSPGTSSVGDTQYF

v_call: TRBV27
cdr3_aa: CASSFTGNEKLFF

v_call: TRBV7-9
cdr3_aa: CASSLARVGGGDTQYF

v_call: TRBV18
cdr3_aa: CASSPLGTVGSSYGYTF

v_call: TRBV7-2
cdr3_aa: CASSLKAQGSGNTIYF

v_call: TRBV15
cdr3_aa: CATSRDSARSNQPQHF

v_call: TRBV19
cdr3_aa: CASSIAGDYGYTF

v_call: TRBV6-5
cdr3_aa: CASSYEDLPGTEAFF

v_call: TRBV19
cdr3_aa: CASSLPAADTQYF